This passage covers 15 T cell receptor beta chains from one sample sequenced in a study of cytomegalovirus exposure and HLA in healthy donors. The PCR contained 60 Vbeta and 13 Jbeta primers. Only in-frame clones appear in the TCRdb table, and some are missing; sequencing was by immunoSEQ multiplex PCR. The data contain some 120,000 clones, 80% of them singletons. The sample consisted of PBMCs. Every receptor here comes from a male donor in good health and CMV-seronegative.

V usage is TRBV7-9 and J usage is TRBJ2-7, with D perhaps matching TRBD2 (5 bases). CDR1 is SEHNR, CDR2 FQNEAQ, per germline (reference sequence). The V end lost 8 bases, the J end lost 0 bases, and 11 bases lay between the germline ends. CDR3 length: 13 amino acids. The CDR3 region has the DNA TGTGCCAGCGAGGGCAATTCCTCCTACGAGCAGTACTTC. Amino acid sequence: CASEGNSSYEQYF. Using reference TRBV7-9 and TRBJ2-7 for the parts outside the CDR3, the full variable domain is DTGVSQNPRHKITKRGQNVTFRCDPISEHNRLYWYRQTLGQGPEFLTYFQNEAQLEKSRLLSDRFSAERPKGSFSTLEIQRTEQGDSAMYLCASEGNSSYEQYFGPGTRLTVT.

J is TRBJ1-2 and V is TRBV6-5; D ambiguous. Trimming removed 7 bases from V and 7 bases from J, with 19 bases in between. The CDR3 sequence is 14 residues long. Germline CDR1 reads MNHEY; CDR2 reads SVGAGI. For the CDR3, the DNA is TGTGCCAGCACCCGATCTACCCGGGATCTTGGCTACACCTTC. Its protein is CASTRSTRDLGYTF.

As to this clone: Other DNA sequences within the sample encode an identical CDR3. V usage is TRBV5-1 and J usage is TRBJ2-3, with 8 bases fitting TRBD2. Trimming removed 1 base from V and 1 base from J; junction bases left unmatched: 2. Germline-derived CDR1 and CDR2 are SGHRS and YFSETQ. This CDR3 spans 15 amino acids. The CDR3 region has the DNA TGCGCCAGCAGCTTGAGGGGACTAGGCACAGATACGCAGTATTTT. Protein: CASSLRGLGTDTQYF.

The chain carries TRBV10-2 and TRBJ1-3; weak D call: TRBD1 (5 bases). This CDR3 has 14 amino acids. Germline V lookup: CDR1 WSHSY, CDR2 SAAADI. The V end lost 5 bases, the J end lost 0 bases, and 8 bases lay between the germline ends. The CDR3 region has the DNA TGCGCCAGCAGTCAGGGAATCTCTGGAAACACCATATATTTT. This gives the protein CASSQGISGNTIYF.

This clone was seen a few times. This chain links TRBV7-2 with TRBJ2-3; D gene ambiguous. The germline gives CDR1 SGHTA, CDR2 FQGNSA. V lost 5 bases and J 0 bases, leaving 12 bases between the germline ends. The CDR3 is 15 residues long. The CDR3 reads CASSPPGASTDTQYF. CDR3 bases: TGTGCCAGCAGCCCCCCCGGAGCTAGCACAGATACGCAGTATTTT.

The V gene is TRBV2, the J gene TRBJ1-1, with D possibly TRBD1 on 5 matching bases. Trimming stripped 7 bases from V and 4 bases from J, with 10 bases between. The germline CDR1 and CDR2 sequences are SNHLY and FYNNEI. This CDR3 region has 12 residues. The CDR3 DNA reads TGTGCCAGCATTGAGGGGAGCACTGAAGCTTTCTTT. Its protein product is CASIEGSTEAFF.

The chain couples TRBV7-9 to TRBJ1-1, with D perhaps matching TRBD1 (5 bases). This CDR3 region has 16 residues. Looked up from germline, CDR1 is SEHNR and CDR2 is FQNEAQ (reference sequence). The germline V and J ends were trimmed by 2 bases and 4 bases, with 17 bases remaining between them. The CDR3 loop is CASSLRTGGDGTEAFF. CDR3 in DNA: TGTGCCAGCAGCTTACGGACCGGGGGGGACGGCACTGAAGCTTTCTTT.

The chain links TRBV29-1 to TRBJ1-1; D is perhaps TRBD1 (6 bases). Germline V CDR1 and CDR2: SQVTM, ANQGSEA. Trimming pared 5 bases from V and 4 bases from J, leaving 14 bases between. This CDR3 contains 13 residues. The CDR3 DNA follows: TGCAGCGTTTCTAGGACAGAGACCACTGAAGCTTTCTTT. This codes for CSVSRTETTEAFF.

The chain is built from TRBV5-6 and TRBJ1-2, with 8 bases matching TRBD1. CDR3 length: 14 residues. Trimming took 4 bases from V and 8 from J; bases not matched to a gene: 10. Germline-derived CDR1 and CDR2 are SGHDT and YYEEEE. The CDR3 bases are TGTGCCAGCAGCCGACAGGGGCCTCGATGGGGCTACACCTTC. Residues: CASSRQGPRWGYTF.

With respect to this clone: A read error may produce the germline difference seen at one junction end. CDR3 DNA sequence: TGTGCCAGCAGCTTCTCCTTTGGACAGTTTCAAGAGGCCCAGTACTTC. Its translation: CASSFSFGQFQEAQYF. This chain uses TRBV11-1 with TRBJ2-5; D perhaps matches TRBD1 (6 bases). Germline V lookup: CDR1 SGHAT, CDR2 FQDESV (reference sequence). The CDR3 covers 16 residues.

This clone was seen only a few times. This sequence joins TRBV5-6 and TRBJ1-1, with 8 bases matching TRBD1. The CDR3 extends over 15 amino acids. The V segment lost 4 bases and the J segment 0 bases; nucleotides outside the gene matches: 5. Germline V gene data show CDR1 as SGHDT and CDR2 as YYEEEE. The CDR3 coding sequence is TGTGCCAGCAGCGATACAGGGGGTATGAACACTGAAGCTTTCTTT. Translation gives CASSDTGGMNTEAFF.

This chain connects TRBV28 to TRBJ1-2; D is undetermined. The CDR3 is 14 amino acids. Per the germline V gene, CDR1 is MDHEN and CDR2 is SYDVKM. The V end was cut by 2 bases, the J end by 3 bases, with 10 bases between. In DNA form, the CDR3 reads TGTGCCAGCAGTTTAGTACATGAGGACTATGGCTACACCTTC. This sequence encodes CASSLVHEDYGYTF.

This clone occurred a few times. This CDR3 reads CASSPRSNQPQHF. The CDR3 nucleotides read TGTGCCAGCAGCCCTAGAAGCAATCAGCCCCAGCATTTT. The chain links TRBV14 to TRBJ1-5; the D is unclear. In germline, CDR1 is SGHDN, CDR2 FVKESK. V was pared by 4 bases and J by 1 base, with 5 bases between. The CDR3 loop spans 13 amino acids.

The CDR3, as DNA: TGTGCCAGCAGCTTGCGCGGACAGGGCTCCAACACCGGGGAGCTGTTTTTT. Protein sequence: CASSLRGQGSNTGELFF. The rearrangement links TRBV7-6 to TRBJ2-2, with 8 positions matching TRBD1. Germline V lookup: CDR1 SGHVS, CDR2 FNYEAQ. The CDR3 length is 17 residues. V dropped 3 bases and J dropped 2; count of bases not matched to a gene: 8.

This rearrangement joins TRBV19 to TRBJ1-6; perhaps TRBD1 as D (6 bases). Trimming pared 7 bases from V and 8 bases from J, leaving 12 bases between. Germline CDR1 and CDR2: LNHDA and SQIVND (reference sequence). The CDR3 has 13 amino acids. CDR3 nucleotide sequence: TGTGCCAGTAACAGGGAGCAAGATTCACCCCTCCACTTT. It yields the protein CASNREQDSPLHF.